Presented here are 12 T cell receptor beta chains from one specimen sequenced in a study of blood T cell repertoires in COVID-19 (dated by TCRdb to between 2020 and 2021). Library prep was done by the immunoSEQ multiplex PCR assay. The table comes from immuneACCESS by way of TCRdb, which keeps in-frame sequences with V and J called. Part of the clones is missing from these tables; in studies checked, under half for an unresolved V gene and the rest for unknown reasons. This sample gives under 95,000 clones in total; around 80% of them show up just once. The top ten hold less than 30% of the sample. Sequencing was performed on peripheral blood. These receptors were collected from a man in his fifties or sixties with active or convalescent COVID-19.

This chain uses TRBV7-2 with TRBJ2-3; 11 bases are a match to TRBD2. There are 16 residues in the CDR3. The germline CDR1 and CDR2 sequences are SGHTA and FQGNSA. The J segment lost 4 bases and the V segment lost 2 bases, leaving 5 bases of the junction unmatched. CDR3 sequence reads: CASSLIAGGLSDTQYF. The CDR3 DNA is TGTGCCAGCAGCTTAATAGCGGGGGGGCTGTCAGATACGCAGTATTTT.

The chain carries TRBV7-9 and TRBJ1-2, with D unresolved. The CDR3 extends over 10 amino acids. Deletions cut 6 bases from V and 14 bases from J, with 13 bases between. Germline CDR1 SEHNR, CDR2 FQNEAQ (reference sequence). The DNA for the CDR3 is TGTGCCAGCAGTGACATCCTAAGTACCTTC. This encodes CASSDILSTF.

Only one count was recorded for this clone. The chain joins TRBV30 to TRBJ2-5; 7 nucleotides align to TRBD1. V dropped 0 bases and J dropped 1; count of bases not matched to a gene: 8. CDR1 is GTSNPN, CDR2 SVGIG, per germline (reference sequence). The CDR3 is made up of 16 amino acids. The chain's CDR3 is CAWSVRAGGVQETQYF. The CDR3 coding sequence is TGTGCCTGGAGTGTACGGGCAGGGGGTGTCCAAGAGACCCAGTACTTC. Looking up the rest from reference TRBV30 and TRBJ2-5 gives the full variable domain: SQTIHQWPATLVQPVGSPLSLECTVEGTSNPNLYWYRQAAGRGLQLLFYSVGIGQISSEVPQNLSASRPQDRQFILSSKKLLLSDSGFYLCAWSVRAGGVQETQYFGPGTRLLVL.

CDR3 in DNA: TGCGCCAGCAGCCGGGGGGGCCTTGGCACCGGGGAGCTGTTTTTT. Translated, it gives CASSRGGLGTGELFF. The V and J genes are TRBV4-3 and TRBJ2-2, with a weak D call TRBD2 (7 bases). The CDR3 length is 15 residues. V was cut by 4 bases and J by 4 bases, with 13 bases left in between. The germline CDR1 and CDR2 sequences are LGHNA and YSLEER.

The chain's CDR3 is CASSLRGQGYETQYF. CDR3 DNA sequence: TGTGCCAGCAGCCTTCGGGGACAGGGGTACGAGACCCAGTACTTC. The chain employs TRBV6-5 and TRBJ2-5; 10 bases are a match to TRBD1. The V gene end was trimmed by 6 bases and the J gene end by 5 bases; junction bases not matched to a gene: 9. The CDR3 runs 15 residues. Germline CDR1 and CDR2: MNHEY and SVGAGI.

V usage is TRBV12-3 or TRBV12-4 and J usage is TRBJ1-1; 7 nucleotides align to TRBD1. J gave up 4 bases and V 5 bases, and 4 bases lay outside the gene matches. CDR3 length: 13 residues. The CDR3 protein is CASSPRDSTEAFF. DNA of the CDR3: TGTGCCAGCAGTCCCCGGGACAGCACTGAAGCTTTCTTT.

To note about this clone: The same CDR3 arises from other DNA sequences in this sample as well. The CDR3, as DNA: TGTGCCAGCAGCCCCGGGACAGCCTCTGGAAACACCATATATTTT. Translating it yields CASSPGTASGNTIYF. This chain connects TRBV9 to TRBJ1-3; TRBD1 agrees at 7 bases. Trimming cost V 4 bases and J 0 bases; bases outside gene matches: 4. Germline lookup yields CDR1 SGDLS and CDR2 YYNGEE. The CDR3 spans 15 residues.

The gene calls are TRBV7-9 and TRBJ2-3; 7 bases line up with TRBD2. The germline V gene has CDR1 SEHNR and CDR2 FQNEAQ (reference sequence). After removal of 6 bases from V and 4 bases from J, the junction contained 10 bases not matched to a gene. The CDR3 is 15 amino acids. The CDR3 loop reads CASSPWGEGADTQYF. In DNA form, the CDR3 reads TGTGCCAGCAGTCCCTGGGGGGAGGGCGCAGATACGCAGTATTTT. The whole variable domain, remainder taken from reference TRBV7-9 and TRBJ2-3, is DTGVSQNPRHKITKRGQNVTFRCDPISEHNRLYWYRQTLGQGPEFLTYFQNEAQLEKSRLLSDRFSAERPKGSFSTLEIQRTEQGDSAMYLCASSPWGEGADTQYFGPGTRLTVL.

The genes are TRBV24-1 and TRBJ2-3, with 7 bases that match TRBD1. With V trimmed by 4 bases and J by 1 base, 4 bases remained unmatched. The length of the CDR3 is 15 residues. Germline V gene data show CDR1 as KGHDR and CDR2 as SFDVKD. CDR3 region: CATSEITGGTDTQYF. The DNA for the CDR3 is TGTGCCACCAGTGAGATCACAGGGGGCACAGATACGCAGTATTTT.

The J gene is TRBJ1-5, the V gene TRBV9; D is unresolved. Germline V CDR1 and CDR2: SGDLS, YYNGEE. There are 13 residues in the CDR3. The V end lost 3 bases, the J end lost 6 bases, and 10 bases lay between the germline ends. CDR3 residues: CASSAGISQPQHF. CDR3 DNA sequence: TGTGCCAGCAGCGCCGGGATAAGTCAGCCCCAGCATTTT.

This clone turned up a few times. The chain links TRBV5-1 to TRBJ1-4; D is undetermined. This CDR3 comprises 17 residues. V lost 3 bases, J lost 0 bases, and 15 bases lay in between. The V gene's germline CDR1 is SGHRS and CDR2 YFSETQ. The DNA of the CDR3 is TGCGCCAGCAGCTCGGTGGGAGGTCCTGCAACTAATGAAAAACTGTTTTTT. Protein: CASSSVGGPATNEKLFF. Using reference TRBV5-1 and TRBJ1-4 for the parts outside the CDR3, the full variable domain is KAGVTQTPRYLIKTRGQQVTLSCSPISGHRSVSWYQQTPGQGLQFLFEYFSETQRNKGNFPGRFSGRQFSNSRSEMNVSTLELGDSALYLCASSSVGGPATNEKLFFGSGTQLSVL.

This clone was seen a handful of times. This chain links TRBV25-1 with TRBJ1-1; a possible D gene is TRBD1 (5 bases). This CDR3 contains 13 residues. The V gene lost 6 bases and the J gene lost 2 bases, with 10 bases spanning the gap. Germline-derived CDR1 and CDR2 are MGHDK and SYGVNS. The CDR3 reads CASRGQGNTEAFF. The CDR3 DNA follows: TGTGCCAGCAGAGGGCAGGGCAACACTGAAGCTTTCTTT.